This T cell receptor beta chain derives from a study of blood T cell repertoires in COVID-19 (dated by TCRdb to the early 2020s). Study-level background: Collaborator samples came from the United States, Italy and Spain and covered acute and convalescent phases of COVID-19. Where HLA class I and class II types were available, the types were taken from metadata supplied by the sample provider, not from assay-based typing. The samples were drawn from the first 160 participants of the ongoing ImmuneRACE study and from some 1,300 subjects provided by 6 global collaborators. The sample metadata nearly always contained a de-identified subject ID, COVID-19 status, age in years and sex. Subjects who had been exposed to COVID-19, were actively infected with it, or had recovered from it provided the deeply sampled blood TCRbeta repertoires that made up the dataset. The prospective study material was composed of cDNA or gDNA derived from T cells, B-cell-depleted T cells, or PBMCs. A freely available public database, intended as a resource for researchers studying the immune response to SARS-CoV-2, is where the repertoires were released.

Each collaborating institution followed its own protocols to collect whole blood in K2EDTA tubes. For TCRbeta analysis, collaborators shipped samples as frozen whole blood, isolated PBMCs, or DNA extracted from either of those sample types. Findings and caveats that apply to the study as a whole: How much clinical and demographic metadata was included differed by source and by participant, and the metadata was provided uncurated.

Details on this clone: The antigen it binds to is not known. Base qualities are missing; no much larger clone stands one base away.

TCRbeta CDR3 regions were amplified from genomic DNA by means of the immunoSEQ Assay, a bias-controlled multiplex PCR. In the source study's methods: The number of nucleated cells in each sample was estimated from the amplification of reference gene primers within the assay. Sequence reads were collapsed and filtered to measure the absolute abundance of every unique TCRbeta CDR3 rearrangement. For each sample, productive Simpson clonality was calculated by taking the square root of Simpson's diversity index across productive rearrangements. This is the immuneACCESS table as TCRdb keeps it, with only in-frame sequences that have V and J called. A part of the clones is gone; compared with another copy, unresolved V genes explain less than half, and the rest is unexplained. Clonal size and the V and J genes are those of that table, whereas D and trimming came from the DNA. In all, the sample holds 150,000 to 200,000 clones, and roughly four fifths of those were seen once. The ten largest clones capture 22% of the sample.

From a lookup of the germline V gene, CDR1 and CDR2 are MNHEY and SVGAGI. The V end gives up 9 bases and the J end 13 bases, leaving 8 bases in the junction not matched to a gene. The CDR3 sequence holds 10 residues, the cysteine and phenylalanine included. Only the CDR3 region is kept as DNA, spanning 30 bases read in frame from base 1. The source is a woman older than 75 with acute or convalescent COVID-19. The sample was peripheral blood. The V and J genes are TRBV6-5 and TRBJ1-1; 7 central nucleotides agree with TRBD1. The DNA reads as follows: TGTGCCAGGACTGCAGGGGGAGGTTTCTTT. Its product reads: CARTAGGGFF.